The rows below give T cell receptor beta chains drawn from one sample of a study of T cell responses to AZD1222 COVID-19 vaccine. The assay was immunoSEQ multiplex PCR, and TCRdb's table has in-frame clones only and misses some. The data show around 76,000 clones, around 84% seen once. The sequenced sample was peripheral blood, obtained on day 0 of AZD1222 vaccination. These receptors were collected from an adult in good health. Both conserved end residues are part of each CDR3.

TRBV28	TRBJ1-2	CASSSSTASFYGYTF
TRBV7-9	TRBJ2-1	CASSPSSGQGINEQFF
TRBV3-1/TRBV3-2	TRBJ1-3	CASSQSSGPIYF
TRBV27	TRBJ2-5	CASSSTPQGEVETQYF
TRBV7-9	TRBJ2-3	CASSHARGRLTDTQYF
TRBV27	TRBJ2-1	CASSLSSGLEQFF
TRBV7-9	TRBJ1-4	CASSLPLRSAPNEKLFF
TRBV27	TRBJ2-7	CASSSPTTGNSYEQYF
TRBV13	TRBJ1-5	CASSERQGNQPQHF
TRBV7-3	TRBJ2-5	CASSLQNQETQYF
TRBV24-1	TRBJ2-5	CATSDFRTGGFAQYF
TRBV6-5	TRBJ1-1	CASSHGVGMNTEAFF
TRBV6-2/TRBV6-3	TRBJ1-5	CASSYYPGQGGPFSNQPQHF
TRBV30	TRBJ1-1	CAWSVQEWTEAFF
TRBV6-5	TRBJ1-6	CASLSRDSHSPLHF
TRBV7-3	TRBJ2-3	CASSTGLAGAFTDTQYF
TRBV7-2	TRBJ2-5	CASSLGLAGVQETQYF
TRBV28	TRBJ2-1	CASRPTSGPPPGHEQFF
TRBV9	TRBJ2-1	CASSAGGSYNEQFF
TRBV7-9	TRBJ1-4	CASRPGQGASNEKLFF
TRBV5-1	TRBJ2-7	CASSSGPPGEQYF
TRBV19	TRBJ2-3	CASSGGADTQYF
TRBV27	TRBJ1-1	CASSLQGAFTEAFF
TRBV27	TRBJ1-1	CASSPPGQGTNTEAFF
TRBV5-1	TRBJ2-3	CASSFYGYGADTQYF
TRBV2	TRBJ1-1	CASSEQALSTEAFF
TRBV6-5	TRBJ1-5	CASRSGPNQPQHF
TRBV3-1/TRBV3-2	TRBJ1-1	CASSQTGRHQAFF
TRBV19	TRBJ2-1	CASSIRGGSYNEQFF
TRBV3-1/TRBV3-2	TRBJ1-2	CASSQDQRGGNYGYTF
TRBV30	TRBJ1-6	CAWGVGQLNSPLHF
TRBV12-5	TRBJ2-1	CASAGTAVFVNEQFF
TRBV28	TRBJ1-6	CASSGLYRSSYNSPLHF
TRBV9	TRBJ2-7	CASSRSGGETSYEQYF
TRBV28	TRBJ1-2	CASSPDKIVGYGYTF
TRBV6-2/TRBV6-3	TRBJ1-1	CASSYPGQGANEAFF
TRBV9	TRBJ2-1	CASNPSGERGEQFF
TRBV29-1	TRBJ1-4	CSVGQGTNEKLFF
TRBV2	TRBJ1-2	CAREALVHGYTF
TRBV10-3	TRBJ2-5	CAISESSGGQETQYF
TRBV28	TRBJ1-2	CASSSTVYGYTF
TRBV4-1	TRBJ2-7	CASNGGTSGDEQYF
TRBV19	TRBJ1-2	CASSIRAPRRDGYTF
TRBV10-3	TRBJ2-5	CAIKAGAGLYQETQYF